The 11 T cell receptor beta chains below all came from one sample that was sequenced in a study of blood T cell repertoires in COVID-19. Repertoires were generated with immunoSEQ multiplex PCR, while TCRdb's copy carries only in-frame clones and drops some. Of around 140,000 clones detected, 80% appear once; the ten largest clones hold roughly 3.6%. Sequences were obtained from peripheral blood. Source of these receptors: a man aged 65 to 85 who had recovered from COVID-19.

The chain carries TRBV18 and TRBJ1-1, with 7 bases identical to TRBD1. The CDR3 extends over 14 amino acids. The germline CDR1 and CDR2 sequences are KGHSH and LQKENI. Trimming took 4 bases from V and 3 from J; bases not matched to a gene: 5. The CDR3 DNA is TGTGCCAGCTCACGGCGGCAGGGGGACACTGAAGCTTTCTTT. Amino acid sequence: CASSRRQGDTEAFF.

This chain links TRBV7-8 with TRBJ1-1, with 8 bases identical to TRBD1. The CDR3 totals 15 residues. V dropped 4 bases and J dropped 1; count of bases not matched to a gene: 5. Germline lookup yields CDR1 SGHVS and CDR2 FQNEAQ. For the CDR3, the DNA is TGTGCCAGCAGCTCCTACAGGGGGACGAACACTGAAGCTTTCTTT. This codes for CASSSYRGTNTEAFF.

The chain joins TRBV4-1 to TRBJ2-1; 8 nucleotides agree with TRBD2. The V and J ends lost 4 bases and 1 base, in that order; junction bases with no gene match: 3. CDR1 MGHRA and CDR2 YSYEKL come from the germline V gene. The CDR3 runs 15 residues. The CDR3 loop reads CASSPKRESYNEQFF. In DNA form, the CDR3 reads TGCGCCAGCAGCCCCAAGCGGGAGTCCTACAATGAGCAGTTCTTC.

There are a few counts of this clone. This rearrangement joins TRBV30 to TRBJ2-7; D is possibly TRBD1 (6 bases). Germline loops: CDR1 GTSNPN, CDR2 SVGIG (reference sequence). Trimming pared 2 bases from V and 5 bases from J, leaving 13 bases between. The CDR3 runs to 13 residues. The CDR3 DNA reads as TGTGCCTGGAGTTCAAACAGGGCCCACGAGCAGTACTTC. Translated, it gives CAWSSNRAHEQYF.

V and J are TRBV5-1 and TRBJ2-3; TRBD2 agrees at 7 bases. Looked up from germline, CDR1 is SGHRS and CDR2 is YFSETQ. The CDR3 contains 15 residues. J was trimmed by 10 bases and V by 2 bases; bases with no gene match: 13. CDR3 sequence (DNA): TGCGCCAGCAGCTTCCGGGAGGTCCGGCCCTATTCGCAGTATTTT. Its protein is CASSFREVRPYSQYF.

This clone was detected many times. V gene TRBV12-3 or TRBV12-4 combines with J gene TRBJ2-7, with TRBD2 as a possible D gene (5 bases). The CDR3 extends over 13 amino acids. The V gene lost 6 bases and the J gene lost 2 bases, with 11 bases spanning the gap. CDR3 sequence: CASSWTGAYEQYF. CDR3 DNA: TGTGCCAGCAGCTGGACTGGCGCCTACGAGCAGTACTTC.

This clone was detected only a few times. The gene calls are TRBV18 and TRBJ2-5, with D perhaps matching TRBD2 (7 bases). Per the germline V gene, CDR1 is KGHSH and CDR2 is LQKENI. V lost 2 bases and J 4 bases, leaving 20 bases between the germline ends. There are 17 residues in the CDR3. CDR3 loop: CASSPFSRQGGGETQYF. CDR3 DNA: TGTGCCAGCTCACCATTTTCCCGGCAGGGAGGGGGAGAGACCCAGTACTTC.

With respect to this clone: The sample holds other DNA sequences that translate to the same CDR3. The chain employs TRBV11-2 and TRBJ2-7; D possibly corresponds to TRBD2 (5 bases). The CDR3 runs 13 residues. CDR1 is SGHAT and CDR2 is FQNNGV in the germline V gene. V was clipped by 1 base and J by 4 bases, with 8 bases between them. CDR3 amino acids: CASSLGTPYEQYF. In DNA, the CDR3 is TGTGCCAGCAGCTTAGGGACTCCGTACGAGCAGTACTTC.

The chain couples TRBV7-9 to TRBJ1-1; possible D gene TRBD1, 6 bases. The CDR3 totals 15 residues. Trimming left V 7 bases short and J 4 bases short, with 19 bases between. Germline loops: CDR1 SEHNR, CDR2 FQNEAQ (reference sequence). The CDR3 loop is CASITGLKSFTEAFF. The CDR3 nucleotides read TGTGCCAGCATCACAGGGCTAAAATCGTTCACTGAAGCTTTCTTT.

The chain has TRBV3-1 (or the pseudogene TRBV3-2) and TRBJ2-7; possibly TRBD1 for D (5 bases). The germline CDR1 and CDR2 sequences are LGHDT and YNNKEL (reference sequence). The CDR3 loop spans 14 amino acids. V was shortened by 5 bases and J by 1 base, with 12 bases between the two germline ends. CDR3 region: CASSDRRLSYEQYF. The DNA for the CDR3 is TGTGCCAGCAGCGACAGACGCCTTTCCTACGAGCAGTACTTC.

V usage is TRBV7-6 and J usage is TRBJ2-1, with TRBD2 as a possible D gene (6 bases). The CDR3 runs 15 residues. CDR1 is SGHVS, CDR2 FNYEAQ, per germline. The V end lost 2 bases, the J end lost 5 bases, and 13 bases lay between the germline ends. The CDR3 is CASSLFPGSNNEQFF. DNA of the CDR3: TGTGCCAGCAGCTTATTTCCCGGGAGTAACAATGAGCAGTTCTTC.